These 20 T cell receptor beta chains came from one sample sequenced in a study of blood T cells in healthy people across ages. Together with a sample-barcoded 5' primer, a J-beta primer mix was included in a second PCR lasting about 7 to 12 cycles. TCRdb re-called the 5' RACE reads with MiXCR, one entry per CDR3 protein. The table shows 550,000 to 750,000 distinct CDR3 sequences, with around 21% occurring only once. Sequences were obtained from blood. These receptors all come from a man between 65 and 85 years old in good health.

This chain uses TRBV7-3 with TRBJ2-7, with D hard to call. Germline-derived CDR1 and CDR2 are SGHTA and FQGTGA. Trimming left V 0 bases short and J 3 bases short, with 12 bases between. The CDR3 totals 15 residues. The CDR3 DNA reads as TGTGCCAGCAGCTTAACTTCCTTGGGCCGCTACGAGCAGTACTTC. Translation: CASSLTSLGRYEQYF.

This rearrangement joins TRBV18 to TRBJ2-3; TRBD2 is a possible D gene (5 bases). The ends were cut back, 3 bases at V and 6 bases at J, with 19 bases in the middle. CDR3 size: 16 residues. Germline CDR1 reads KGHSH; CDR2 reads LQKENI. CDR3 nucleotide sequence: TGTGCCAGCTCACCTCGGGTAGCGAGGGAAGGGGATACGCAGTATTTT. Translation: CASSPRVAREGDTQYF.

The genes are TRBV3-1 and TRBJ2-1, with D perhaps TRBD1 or TRBD2 (5 bases each). CDR1 is LGHDT and CDR2 is YNNKEL in the germline V gene (reference sequence). CDR3 length: 15 amino acids. V was shortened by 2 bases and J by 6 bases, with 14 bases between the two germline ends. The CDR3 DNA reads as TGTGCCAGCAGCCAACCCAAGGGGACCTCCAATGAGCAGTTCTTC. This sequence encodes CASSQPKGTSNEQFF.

The chain joins TRBV12-3 or TRBV12-4 to TRBJ1-2; tentatively, D is TRBD1 (5 bases). Trimming left V 5 bases short and J 7 bases short, with 23 bases between. This CDR3 comprises 16 residues. CDR3 bases: TGTGCCAGCAGTCCCGCAAAAGCCGACAGTGGTACTGGCTACACCTTC. It specifies CASSPAKADSGTGYTF.

V is TRBV5-5 and J is TRBJ1-3, with TRBD1 matching over 8 bases. CDR1 and CDR2 (germline): SGHKS, YYEKEE (reference sequence). CDR3 length: 19 residues. The ends lost 1 base at V and 1 base at J; junction bases unmatched: 13. The CDR3 spells CASSLRDRISLGSGNTIYF. In DNA form, the CDR3 reads TGTGCCAGCAGCTTGAGGGACAGGATCTCCCTGGGGTCTGGAAACACCATATATTTT.

This clonotype was counted a few times. The J gene is TRBJ2-3, the V gene TRBV6-1; a weak D match, TRBD2 (5 bases). The V end was cut by 7 bases, the J end by 4 bases, with 21 bases between. CDR1 is MNHNS and CDR2 is SASEGT in the germline V gene. The CDR3 has 16 amino acids. CDR3 sequence reads: CASKDSVVRVADTQYF. CDR3 bases: TGTGCCAGCAAGGATAGCGTGGTCCGCGTGGCAGATACGCAGTATTTT.

This clonotype came up a few times. The rearrangement joins TRBV15 to TRBJ2-5; 7 positions match TRBD1. Germline CDR1 reads LNHNV; CDR2 reads YYDKDF (reference sequence). After removal of 0 bases from V and 5 bases from J, the junction contained 6 bases not matched to a gene. The CDR3 has 15 amino acids. CDR3 in DNA: TGTGCCACCAGCAGAGACAGGACAGGCTGGGAGACCCAGTACTTC. Its protein product is CATSRDRTGWETQYF.

For this clonotype: A read error may account for a junction end that differs from germline. This chain links TRBV14 with TRBJ2-5; the D call may be TRBD1 or TRBD2 (5 bases each). This CDR3 contains 12 residues. The V gene's germline CDR1 is SGHDN and CDR2 FVKESK. CDR3 amino acids: CASNQAGWGQYF. In DNA, the CDR3 is TGTGCCAGCAACCAAGCAGGGTGGGGGCAGTACTTC.

The J gene is TRBJ2-5, the V gene TRBV21-1; the table assigns TRBD1, which was not confirmed against the DNA. TRBV21-1 is noted as a pseudogene. The CDR3 covers 13 residues. This chain's CDR3 is CASRWQGLETQYF. The CDR3 nucleotides are TGTGCCAGCAGATGGCAGGGTCTTGAGACCCAGTACTTC.

The chain uses TRBV13 and TRBJ2-1; 14 nucleotides line up with TRBD2. Germline V gene lookup returns CDR1 PRHDT and CDR2 FYEKMQ (reference sequence). CDR3 length equals 15 residues. V lost 6 bases to trimming and J lost 7 bases; unmatched junction nucleotides: 5. The CDR3 region is CASRSGLAGVNEQFF. The CDR3 coding sequence is TGTGCCAGCAGGTCGGGACTAGCGGGAGTTAATGAGCAGTTCTTC.

At least ten counts were recorded for this clonotype. The rearrangement links TRBV28 to TRBJ2-3; TRBD1 might be the D (6 bases). The germline V and J ends were trimmed by 7 bases and 2 bases, with 10 bases remaining between them. This CDR3 has 13 amino acids. The germline V gene has CDR1 MDHEN and CDR2 SYDVKM. The CDR3 sequence is CASIRTATDTQYF. CDR3 DNA: TGTGCCAGCATCCGGACAGCCACAGATACGCAGTATTTT.

This clonotype appeared a few times. The rearrangement joins TRBV4-3 to TRBJ2-3; 12 bases agree with TRBD2. V dropped 0 bases and J dropped 6; count of bases not matched to a gene: 4. Germline CDR1 is LGHNA and CDR2 is YSLEER. This CDR3 is 16 amino acids long. The CDR3 coding sequence is TGCGCCAGCAGCCAAGACCTAGCGGGAGGGCGGGATACGCAGTATTTT. This translates into CASSQDLAGGRDTQYF.

This rearrangement joins TRBV29-1 to TRBJ2-5; 10 bases fit TRBD2. The CDR3 extends over 17 amino acids. V lost 2 bases to trimming and J lost 5 bases; unmatched junction nucleotides: 14. CDR1 is SQVTM, CDR2 ANQGSEA, per germline. The CDR3 region is CSVEIPGASGRFETQYF. The CDR3 nucleotides read TGCAGCGTTGAAATCCCAGGAGCTAGCGGGAGATTTGAGACCCAGTACTTC.

The DNA for the CDR3 is TGTGCCAGCAGCTTAGCGTTGCCTATCACCGGGGAGCTGTTTTTT. Amino acid sequence: CASSLALPITGELFF. The rearrangement uses TRBV7-2 and TRBJ2-2, with D uncertain. V was cut by 0 bases and J by 4 bases, with 9 bases left in between. Germline V CDR1 and CDR2: SGHTA, FQGNSA. The CDR3 loop spans 15 amino acids.

This clonotype was picked up a small number of times. This chain joins TRBV20-1 and TRBJ1-2; no clear D gene. This CDR3 spans 14 amino acids. V lost 0 bases and J 4 bases, leaving 12 bases between the germline ends. CDR1 and CDR2 from the germline V gene are DFQATT and SNEGSKA (reference sequence). CDR3 nucleotide sequence: TGCAGTGCTAGAGATCCGGCCGGGCCCTATGGCTACACCTTC. Its translation: CSARDPAGPYGYTF.

For this clonotype: At one boundary the junction diverges from the germline segment, which might be a read error. The V call is TRBV11-2, the J call TRBJ1-5; 7 nucleotides match TRBD1. The germline V gene has CDR1 SGHAT and CDR2 FQNNGV. The CDR3 runs to 16 residues. The CDR3 here is CASSLTTGRGNQPQHF. The CDR3 coding sequence is TGTGCCAGCAGCTTAACGACAGGGAGGGGCAACCAGCCCCAGCATTTT.

This clonotype was detected once. V usage is TRBV6-5 and J usage is TRBJ1-1; D not resolved. CDR1 and CDR2 (germline): MNHEY, SVGAGI. Trimming pared 2 bases from V and 3 bases from J, leaving 7 bases between. CDR3 length equals 13 residues. The CDR3 protein is CASSYGGDTEAFF. The CDR3 nucleotides read TGTGCCAGCAGTTACGGTGGGGACACTGAAGCTTTCTTT.

This chain uses TRBV11-2 with TRBJ1-1; possibly TRBD1 for D (5 bases). This CDR3 region has 14 residues. Germline V lookup: CDR1 SGHAT, CDR2 FQNNGV. V was clipped by 5 bases and J by 1 base, with 11 bases between them. Written as DNA, the CDR3 is TGTGCCAGCAGCGCAGGGAGGGGGAACACTGAAGCTTTCTTT. Translated: CASSAGRGNTEAFF.

This clonotype turned up a few times. This chain links TRBV6-1 with TRBJ2-5, with 7 bases identical to TRBD2. Trimming at V came to 5 bases and at J to 2 bases, leaving 5 bases not matched to a gene. Looked up from germline, CDR1 is MNHNS and CDR2 is SASEGT. This CDR3 spans 14 amino acids. The CDR3 DNA is TGTGCCAGCAGTTCCGGGACTACTCAAGAGACCCAGTACTTC. Amino acid sequence: CASSSGTTQETQYF.

A few counts support this clonotype. The chain joins TRBV5-1 to TRBJ2-7; tentative D call: TRBD1 (5 bases). Looked up from germline, CDR1 is SGHRS and CDR2 is YFSETQ. CDR3 length: 14 residues. Trimming pared 3 bases from V and 0 bases from J, leaving 10 bases between. CDR3 bases: TGCGCCAGCAGCTCCAGACAGTCCTCCTACGAGCAGTACTTC. Translation gives CASSSRQSSYEQYF.